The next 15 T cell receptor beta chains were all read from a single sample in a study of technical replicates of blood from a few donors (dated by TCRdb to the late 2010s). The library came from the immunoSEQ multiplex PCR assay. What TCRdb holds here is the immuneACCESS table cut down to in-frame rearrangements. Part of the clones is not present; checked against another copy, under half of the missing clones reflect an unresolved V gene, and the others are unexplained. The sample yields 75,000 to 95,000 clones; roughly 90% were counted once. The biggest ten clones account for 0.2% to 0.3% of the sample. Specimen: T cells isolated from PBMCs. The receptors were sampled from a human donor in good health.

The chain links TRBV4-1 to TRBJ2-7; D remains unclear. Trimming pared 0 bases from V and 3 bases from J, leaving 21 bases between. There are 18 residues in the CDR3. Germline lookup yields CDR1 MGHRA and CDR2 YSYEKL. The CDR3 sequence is CASSQERVAEPNNYEQYF. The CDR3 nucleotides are TGCGCCAGCAGCCAAGAGAGAGTAGCAGAACCCAATAACTACGAGCAGTACTTC.

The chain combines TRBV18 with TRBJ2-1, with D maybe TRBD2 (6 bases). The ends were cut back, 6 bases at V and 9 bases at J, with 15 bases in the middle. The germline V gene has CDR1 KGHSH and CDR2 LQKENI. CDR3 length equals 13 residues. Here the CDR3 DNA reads TGTGCCAGCTCCCAAACATCGGGAGTTGAGCAGTTCTTC. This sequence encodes CASSQTSGVEQFF.

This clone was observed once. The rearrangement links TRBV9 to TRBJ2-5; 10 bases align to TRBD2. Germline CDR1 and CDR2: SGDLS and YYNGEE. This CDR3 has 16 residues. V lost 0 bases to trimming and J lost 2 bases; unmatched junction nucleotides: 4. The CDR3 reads CASSVASGGLQETQYF. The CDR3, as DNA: TGTGCCAGCAGCGTAGCTAGCGGGGGTCTACAAGAGACCCAGTACTTC.

The CDR3 here is CASSIDSGTSSYEQYF. CDR3 in DNA: TGTGCCAGTAGTATAGATTCTGGGACTAGTTCCTACGAGCAGTACTTC. The chain links TRBV19 to TRBJ2-7; 8 bases agree with TRBD2. Trimming cost V 0 bases and J 1 base; bases outside gene matches: 5. The CDR3 runs 16 residues. Germline lookup yields CDR1 LNHDA and CDR2 SQIVND (reference sequence).

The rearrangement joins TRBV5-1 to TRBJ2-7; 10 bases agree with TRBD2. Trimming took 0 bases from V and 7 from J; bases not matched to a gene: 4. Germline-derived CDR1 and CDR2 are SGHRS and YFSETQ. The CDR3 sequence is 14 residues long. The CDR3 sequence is CASSLELAGNEQYF. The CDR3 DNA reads TGCGCCAGCAGCTTGGAACTAGCGGGAAATGAGCAGTACTTC.

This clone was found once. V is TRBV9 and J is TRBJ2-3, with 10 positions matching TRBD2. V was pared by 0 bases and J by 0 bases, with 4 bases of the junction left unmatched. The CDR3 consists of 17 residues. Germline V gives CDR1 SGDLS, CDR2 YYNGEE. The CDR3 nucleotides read TGTGCCAGCAGCGTAGAAGGTAGCGGGGGGAGCACAGATACGCAGTATTTT. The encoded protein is CASSVEGSGGSTDTQYF.

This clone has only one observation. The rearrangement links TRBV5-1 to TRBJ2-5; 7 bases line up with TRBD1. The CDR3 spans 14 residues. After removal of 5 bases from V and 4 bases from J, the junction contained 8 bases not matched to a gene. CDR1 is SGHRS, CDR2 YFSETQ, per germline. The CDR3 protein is CASSQTGAGETQYF. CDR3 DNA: TGCGCCAGCAGTCAAACAGGGGCCGGAGAGACCCAGTACTTC.

DNA of the CDR3: TGCGCCAGCAGCTTGGGACGAAACAGGGGGAACACTGAAGCTTTCTTT. Protein sequence: CASSLGRNRGNTEAFF. This chain joins TRBV5-1 and TRBJ1-1; 7 positions match TRBD1. The germline CDR1 and CDR2 sequences are SGHRS and YFSETQ. The V and J ends lost 0 bases and 1 base, in that order; junction bases with no gene match: 6. This CDR3 comprises 16 residues.

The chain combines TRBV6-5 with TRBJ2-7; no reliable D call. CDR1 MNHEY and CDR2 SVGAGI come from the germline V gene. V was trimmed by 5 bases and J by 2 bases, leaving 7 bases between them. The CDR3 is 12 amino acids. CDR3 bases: TGTGCCAGCAGTCCTAGACCCTACGAGCAGTACTTC. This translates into CASSPRPYEQYF.

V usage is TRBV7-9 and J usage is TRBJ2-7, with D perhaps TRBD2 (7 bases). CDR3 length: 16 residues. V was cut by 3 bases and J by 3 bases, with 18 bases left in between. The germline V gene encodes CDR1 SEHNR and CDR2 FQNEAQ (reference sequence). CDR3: CASSFTRGARYYEQYF. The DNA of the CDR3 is TGTGCCAGCAGCTTTACCCGGGGGGCCCGGTACTACGAGCAGTACTTC.

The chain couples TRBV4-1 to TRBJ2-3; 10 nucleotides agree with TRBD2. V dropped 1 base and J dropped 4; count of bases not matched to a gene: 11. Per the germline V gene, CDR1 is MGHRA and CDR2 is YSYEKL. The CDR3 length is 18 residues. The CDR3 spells CASSQAHHSGTSADTQYF. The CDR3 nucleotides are TGCGCCAGCAGCCAAGCCCATCACTCCGGGACTAGCGCAGATACGCAGTATTTT.

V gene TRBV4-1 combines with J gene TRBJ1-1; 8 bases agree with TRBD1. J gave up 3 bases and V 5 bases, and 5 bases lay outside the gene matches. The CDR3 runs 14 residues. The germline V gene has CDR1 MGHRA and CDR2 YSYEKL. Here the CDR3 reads CASSSGGWDTEAFF. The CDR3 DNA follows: TGCGCCAGCAGCTCAGGGGGCTGGGACACTGAAGCTTTCTTT.

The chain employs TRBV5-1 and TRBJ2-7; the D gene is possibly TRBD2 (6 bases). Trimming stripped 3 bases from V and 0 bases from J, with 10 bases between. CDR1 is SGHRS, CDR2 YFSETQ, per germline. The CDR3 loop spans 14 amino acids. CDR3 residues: CASSSYGSSYEQYF. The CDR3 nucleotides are TGCGCCAGCAGCTCCTACGGGAGCTCCTACGAGCAGTACTTC.

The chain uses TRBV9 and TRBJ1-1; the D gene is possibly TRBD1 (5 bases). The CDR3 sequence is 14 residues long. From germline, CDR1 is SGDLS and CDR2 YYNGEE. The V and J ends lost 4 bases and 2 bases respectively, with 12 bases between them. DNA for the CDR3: TGTGCCAGCAGCAAGTCAGGGTTCAACACTGAAGCTTTCTTT. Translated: CASSKSGFNTEAFF.

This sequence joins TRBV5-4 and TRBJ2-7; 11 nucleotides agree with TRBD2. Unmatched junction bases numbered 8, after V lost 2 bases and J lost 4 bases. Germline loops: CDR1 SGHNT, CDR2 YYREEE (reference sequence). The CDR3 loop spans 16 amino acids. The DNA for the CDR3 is TGTGCCAGCAGCTTCAGCGGGACTAGCGGACTATACGAGCAGTACTTC. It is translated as CASSFSGTSGLYEQYF.